This TCR beta chain was sequenced for a study of radiation and T cells in renal cell carcinoma. As for time point: blood 4 weeks post-SBRT, at nephrectomy. Treatment denoted: 15 Gy SBRT to primary tumor, nephrectomy 4 weeks later. Nephrectomy followed 15 Gy stereotactic body radiation by 4 weeks. From germline, CDR1 is MNHNS and CDR2 SASEGT. The CDR3 consists of 15 residues. Deletions cut 4 bases from V and 3 bases from J, with 14 bases between. The count of this clone is one. Its matching antigen is unknown. Method: immunoSEQ multiplex PCR; TCRdb's copy keeps in-frame clones and lacks some. The table records just under 150,000 clones, around nine tenths of them present only once. Points from the study as a whole: Top tumor clonotypes rose in blood 2 weeks post-radiation, then contracted.

The sample consisted of blood, taken from a patient whose treatment included radiotherapy and nephrectomy. J is TRBJ2-3 and V is TRBV6-1, with D possibly being TRBD2 (6 bases). The TCR was taken from a woman aged 45-59 years with renal cell carcinoma. The CDR3 coding sequence is TGTGCCAGCAGTGCGGGGGTCGGTGTTACAGATACGCAGTATTTT. Protein: CASSAGVGVTDTQYF.